This T cell receptor beta chain was sequenced in a study of blood T cells in healthy people across ages. A word on this clonotype: One end of the junction does not line up with germline, which may come from a read error.

Germline V gene data show CDR1 as DFQATT and CDR2 as SNEGSKA (reference sequence). This CDR3 is built from 15 residues. Then a second PCR, running about 7 to 11 cycles, was carried out with a sample-barcoded 5' primer and a J-beta primer mix. Each CDR3 protein is one row after TCRdb ran MiXCR on the 5' RACE reads. The sample carries 550,000 to 700,000 distinct CDR3 sequences, roughly 28% recorded once. The receptor was isolated from a woman aged 70-85 years in good health. The specimen sequenced was blood. V is TRBV20-1 and J is TRBJ2-4; tentatively, D is TRBD2 (5 bases). The CDR3 loop reads CSALALPLAENIQYF. CDR3 bases: TGCAGTGCTCTCGCCTTGCCTCTAGCCGAAAACATTCAGTACTTC.